This T cell receptor (beta chain) was retrieved from a study of cytomegalovirus exposure and HLA in healthy donors. Study outcomes and limitations: Later analysis identified a missense DCLRE1C variant that was linked to TCR beta V- and J-gene trimming. Later on, an analysis showed TCR association rates differing by HLA locus, with DRB1 the most and HLA-C the fewest.

Notes on this clone: Its target is unknown.

The CDR3 is 16 residues long. V lost 4 bases to trimming and J lost 7 bases; unmatched junction nucleotides: 12. From germline, CDR1 is SGHRS and CDR2 YFSETQ. This PCR relied on a set of 60 Vbeta primers and 13 Jbeta primers. The repertoire was sequenced with immunoSEQ multiplex PCR; TCRdb's copy has only in-frame clones and lacks some. The sample yields 30,000 to 40,000 clones, 68% seen once. The clonotype originates from a man aged 35-49 years in good health and CMV-seronegative. The sequenced sample consisted of PBMCs. The chain carries TRBV5-1 and TRBJ2-2; 8 nucleotides agree with TRBD1. The CDR3 here is CASSPTTGGTGGELFF. The CDR3 nucleotides read TGCGCCAGCAGCCCTACCACAGGGGGGACAGGCGGGGAGCTGTTTTTT.